This T cell receptor (beta chain) was documented in a study of T cells expressing NK-cell markers (dated by TCRdb to the early 2020s). Background on the whole study: Roughly 8 donors provided sorted CD3+CD56+NKG2C+, CD3+CD56+NKG2C- and CD3+CD56-NKG2C+ T-cell subsets, whose TCR beta-chain repertoires were profiled. Among the eight sequenced donors, seven were HCMV-seropositive and one was HCMV-seronegative. All eight donors whose samples were sequenced were randomly selected healthy volunteers, three of them men and five women. Libraries were sequenced as 2 x 150 bp reads on Illumina HiSeq 2000/2500, MiSeq or NextSeq. Overall study results and their limits: Whether the expanded NKG2C-expressing T cell clones were specific for HCMV antigens was left unclear. Those dominant clonotypes were again the most abundant among CD3+CD56-NKG2C+ cells in a handful of donors, at about 28.3-65%. In six donors, the dominant CD3+CD56+NKG2C+ clonotypes ranked among the top 10 CD8+ clonotypes, making up about 1.0-7.5% of CD8+ T cells.

HCMV serostatus was determined by detecting HCMV-specific IgG in serum with a commercial ELISA kit. Peripheral blood mononuclear cells were isolated from blood by Ficoll density gradient centrifugation. As encoded in the germline V gene, CDR1 is MNHNS while CDR2 is SASEGT. From the cysteine through the phenylalanine, the CDR3 covers 15 amino acids. The nucleotide record is missing. About this clonotype itself: There is no known antigen for this receptor.

Sequencing took place on an Illumina HiSeq 2000. 5'RACE template switching, by which a universal primer site and unique molecular identifiers were added, was used to make TCR beta cDNA libraries. Priming for cDNA synthesis came from the TCR beta constant segment, and two successive PCR amplification steps followed. As for how the authors treated the data: Reads were demultiplexed and grouped by UMI with MIGEC, and clonotypes were assembled and quantified with MiTCR. To exclude erroneous sequences, only TCR cDNA sequences supported by at least two reads were retained. The tcR package was used for downstream repertoire analysis, with clonotypes matched between fractions based on CDR3 nucleotide sequence plus V segment. VDJmatch was used to annotate antigen specificity against VDJdb, with one amino acid substitution in CDR3 allowed. After TCRdb reprocessed the reads, each CDR3 protein sequence was kept as one row, without DNA. What appears here as the V and J calls and clone size reflects TCRdb's work, not the paper's. The sample's own table lists 350,000 to 450,000 distinct CDR3 sequences. Of the sample, roughly 5.2% is held by the ten largest clones.

The sequenced material came from blood T cells: a sorted CD56 or NKG2C T cell subset, CD4+ or CD8+ T cells, or bulk PBMC T cells (not recorded which). This TCR was sampled from a man aged 18-69 years in good health. This receptor chain uses TRBV6-1 and TRBJ2-5; lacking DNA, the TRBD1 call made by TCRdb goes unchecked. The CDR3 region reads CASRGDRGYQETQYF.